What follows are 30 T cell receptor beta chains derived from one specimen sequenced in a study of patients and donors after allogeneic stem cell transplantation. One entry per CDR3 protein results from TCRdb running MiXCR on the RT-PCR reads. The data hold about 200,000 distinct CDR3 sequences, with around 40% observed a single time. What was sequenced was blood, either unsorted or a sorted T cell fraction (not recorded which). Source of these receptors: a human donor who was either an allogeneic HSCT recipient or a stem cell or donor lymphocyte infusion donor (not recorded which). It is not recorded whose cells these are; they may come from a transplant donor.

The chain combines TRBV30 with TRBJ2-7; no definite D call. V was shortened by 2 bases and J by 7 bases, with 9 bases between the two germline ends. CDR1 and CDR2 from the germline V gene are GTSNPN and SVGIG (reference sequence). There are 11 residues in the CDR3. CDR3 DNA sequence: TGTGCCTGGAGTAATACATGGGAGCAGTACTTC. It specifies CAWSNTWEQYF.

Only a few counts were recorded for this clonotype. The chain has TRBV4-3 and TRBJ1-2, with a tentative D call TRBD1 (6 bases). This CDR3 region has 16 residues. Germline V gene data show CDR1 as LGHNA and CDR2 as YSLEER. Between the trimmed V and J ends, which lost 4 bases and 5 bases, there was a span of 20 bases. The CDR3 loop reads CASSPREGELGYGYTF. Written as DNA, the CDR3 is TGCGCCAGCAGCCCCCGGGAGGGGGAATTAGGATATGGCTACACCTTC.

This clonotype has more than one count but fewer than ten. This rearrangement joins TRBV11-2 to TRBJ2-2; D is perhaps TRBD2 (5 bases). Germline CDR1 SGHAT, CDR2 FQNNGV. The V and J ends lost 5 bases and 1 base respectively, with 11 bases between them. This CDR3 contains 15 residues. The CDR3 sequence is CASSPRVMNTGELFF. The CDR3 region has the DNA TGTGCCAGCAGCCCGAGGGTCATGAACACCGGGGAGCTGTTTTTT.

V usage is TRBV12-3 or TRBV12-4 and J usage is TRBJ1-5; a possible D gene is TRBD1 (6 bases). The CDR3 runs to 15 residues. V gave up 2 bases and J gave up 4 bases, with 12 bases separating them. This CDR3 reads CASSLIRGRNQPQHF. CDR3 in DNA: TGTGCCAGCAGTTTAATCAGGGGAAGGAATCAGCCCCAGCATTTT.

This clonotype was seen more than once but under ten times. This CDR3 is CASSQPTQGARHTEAFF. CDR3 coding DNA: TGTGCCAGCAGCCAGCCCACACAGGGGGCGCGGCACACTGAAGCTTTCTTT. J is TRBJ1-1 and V is TRBV3-1, with 9 bases that match TRBD1. The CDR3 consists of 17 residues. CDR1 LGHDT and CDR2 YNNKEL come from the germline V gene (reference sequence). The J segment lost 3 bases and the V segment lost 3 bases, leaving 11 bases of the junction unmatched.

This clonotype has just one count. The gene calls are TRBV5-1 and TRBJ1-4, with D possibly matching TRBD1 (5 bases). The germline gives CDR1 SGHRS, CDR2 YFSETQ. The CDR3 loop spans 14 amino acids. The V end lost 4 bases, the J end lost 3 bases, and 10 bases lay between the germline ends. The CDR3 DNA is TGCGCCAGCAGCCCGGACACGTCTAATGAAAAACTGTTTTTT. Protein product: CASSPDTSNEKLFF.

This clonotype has just a few counts. This chain links TRBV6-1 with TRBJ1-5; TRBD1 matches 11 bases. With V trimmed by 6 bases and J by 0 bases, 10 bases remained unmatched. This CDR3 has 18 amino acids. Per germline, CDR1 MNHNS and CDR2 SASEGT. Written as DNA, the CDR3 is TGTGCCAGCAGGATTTCCGGGACAGGGGGATATAGCAATCAGCCCCAGCATTTT. Encoded protein: CASRISGTGGYSNQPQHF.

The chain employs TRBV5-6 and TRBJ2-7; TRBD1 matches at 10 bases. Germline assignment: CDR1 SGHDT and CDR2 YYEEEE. This CDR3 contains 15 residues. V dropped 4 bases and J dropped 3; count of bases not matched to a gene: 7. The DNA for the CDR3 is TGTGCCAGCAGCGGGGGACAGGGGAGACTCTACGAGCAGTACTTC. Translating it yields CASSGGQGRLYEQYF.

This chain connects TRBV20-1 to TRBJ1-5, with D unresolved. The V and J ends lost 1 base and 1 base respectively, with 11 bases between them. CDR1 and CDR2 (germline): DFQATT, SNEGSKA (reference sequence). The CDR3 runs to 15 residues. The CDR3 DNA reads as TGCAGTGCTAGAGCGTTCAATCGGAGCAATCAGCCCCAGCATTTT. Its translation: CSARAFNRSNQPQHF.

The gene calls are TRBV24-1 and TRBJ1-5, with 8 bases matching TRBD1. The germline CDR1 and CDR2 sequences are KGHDR and SFDVKD. V lost 9 bases to trimming and J lost 6 bases; unmatched junction nucleotides: 9. This CDR3 region has 14 residues. The CDR3 DNA sequence: TGTGCCACCTCGGACAGGGTTATCGGTCAGCCCCAGCATTTT. Translated, it gives CATSDRVIGQPQHF.

This clonotype turned up a few times. The chain is built from TRBV11-2 and TRBJ1-1; possible D gene TRBD1, 5 bases. V lost 3 bases, J lost 5 bases, and 10 bases lay in between. This CDR3 has 13 amino acids. Germline CDR1 and CDR2: SGHAT and FQNNGV. CDR3 DNA sequence: TGTGCCAGCAGCTTTGCGGGACGTACTGAAGCTTTCTTT. The encoded protein is CASSFAGRTEAFF.

This chain links TRBV5-6 with TRBJ2-3; possibly TRBD1 for D (5 bases). V gave up 1 base and J gave up 3 bases, with 15 bases separating them. The CDR3 covers 16 residues. The germline CDR1 and CDR2 sequences are SGHDT and YYEEEE. The CDR3 DNA reads TGTGCCAGCAGCTTGCAATTCAGGGCCGGGACAGATACGCAGTATTTT. Amino acids: CASSLQFRAGTDTQYF.

V usage is TRBV5-4 and J usage is TRBJ1-2; the D is unclear. The length of the CDR3 is 16 residues. CDR1 SGHNT and CDR2 YYREEE come from the germline V gene (reference sequence). V lost 4 bases and J lost 0, with 16 bases in between. The CDR3 nucleotides are TGTGCCAGCAGCCCCCCCCCACAAGAATCTAACTATGGCTACACCTTC. Residues: CASSPPPQESNYGYTF.

CDR3 DNA sequence: TGTGCCAGCAGATTTGACAACACCGGGGAGCTGTTTTTT. Encoded protein: CASRFDNTGELFF. The rearrangement joins TRBV7-8 to TRBJ2-2; D uncertain. The CDR3 extends over 13 amino acids. Trimming cost V 6 bases and J 2 bases, with 7 bases left between them. Per germline, CDR1 SGHVS and CDR2 FQNEAQ.

V gene TRBV5-4 combines with J gene TRBJ2-1; TRBD2 matches at 7 bases. This CDR3 region has 14 residues. V lost 4 bases and J lost 10; bases outside the gene matches: 11. The germline gives CDR1 SGHNT, CDR2 YYREEE (reference sequence). The CDR3 here is CASSPRGGIIEQFF. DNA for the CDR3: TGTGCCAGCAGCCCCCGCGGGGGAATCATCGAGCAGTTCTTC.

The chain joins TRBV6-5 to TRBJ1-2; perhaps TRBD1 as D (5 bases). The CDR3 sequence is 15 residues long. V lost 0 bases and J 2 bases, leaving 10 bases between the germline ends. CDR1 is MNHEY, CDR2 SVGAGI, per germline. In nucleotides, the CDR3 is TGTGCCAGCAGTTACTCACGGACACCGAACTATGGCTACACCTTC. This translates into CASSYSRTPNYGYTF.

V and J are TRBV10-3 and TRBJ1-1; D not resolved. The CDR3 runs 13 residues. The ends were cut back, 6 bases at V and 4 bases at J, with 12 bases in the middle. CDR1 and CDR2 (germline): ENHRY, SYGVKD. In DNA, the CDR3 is TGTGCCATCAGCCTTAACCTGGGCACTGAAGCTTTCTTT. Encoded protein: CAISLNLGTEAFF.

The CDR3 nucleotides read TGTGCCGGCGGGGGCGGGGACGGGTTTGATGGCTACACCTTC. Its translation is CAGGGGDGFDGYTF. This sequence joins TRBV12-3 or TRBV12-4 and TRBJ1-2; possibly TRBD1 for D (6 bases). CDR3 length: 14 residues. Trimming pared 11 bases from V and 6 bases from J, leaving 22 bases between.

This clonotype has only a few counts. V is TRBV7-9 and J is TRBJ1-5, with no clear D. The germline CDR1 and CDR2 sequences are SEHNR and FQNEAQ (reference sequence). The CDR3 totals 17 residues. The ends were cut back, 1 base at V and 0 bases at J, with 13 bases in the middle. CDR3 in DNA: TGTGCCAGCAGCTTAGACGGCGGTGGGCTTAGCAATCAGCCCCAGCATTTT. It codes for CASSLDGGGLSNQPQHF.

The chain is built from TRBV28 and TRBJ1-5, with 8 bases identical to TRBD1. The V segment lost 5 bases and the J segment 3 bases; nucleotides outside the gene matches: 12. In germline, CDR1 is MDHEN, CDR2 SYDVKM. This CDR3 is 17 amino acids long. For the CDR3, the DNA is TGTGCCAGCAGTCTACCGCGGACAGGGAACTACAATCAGCCCCAGCATTTT. Translation: CASSLPRTGNYNQPQHF.

V is TRBV20-1 and J is TRBJ1-5, with D perhaps TRBD1 (5 bases). The V end lost 3 bases, the J end lost 1 base, and 19 bases lay between the germline ends. The CDR3 consists of 17 residues. Germline V gene data show CDR1 as DFQATT and CDR2 as SNEGSKA (reference sequence). The CDR3 loop reads CSASLNHRGLSNQPQHF. CDR3 in DNA: TGCAGTGCTAGCTTAAACCACCGGGGGTTGAGCAATCAGCCCCAGCATTTT.

The genes are TRBV20-1 and TRBJ1-5; D is perhaps TRBD1 (6 bases). Trimming pared 6 bases from V and 7 bases from J, leaving 16 bases between. This CDR3 is built from 13 residues. Germline V CDR1 and CDR2: DFQATT, SNEGSKA (reference sequence). The CDR3 nucleotides are TGCAGTGCGGAGCAGGGGCGTGAGCAGCCCCAGCATTTT. As protein: CSAEQGREQPQHF.

This chain connects TRBV9 to TRBJ2-3; D gene unclear. V shed 0 bases and J shed 2 bases, with 7 bases lying between them. Germline CDR1 reads SGDLS; CDR2 reads YYNGEE. This CDR3 contains 14 residues. CDR3 DNA: TGTGCCAGCAGCGTAGCACCCAACACAGATACGCAGTATTTT. Amino acid sequence: CASSVAPNTDTQYF.

This clonotype was seen only a few times. V and J are TRBV15 and TRBJ1-5, with 8 bases matching TRBD1. The CDR3 is 13 amino acids. From germline, CDR1 is LNHNV and CDR2 YYDKDF (reference sequence). V shed 9 bases, J shed 5 bases, and the junction held 6 bases outside the gene matches. DNA of the CDR3: TGTGCCACGCATACAGGGGGTCATCAGCCCCAGCATTTT. Residues: CATHTGGHQPQHF. Complete variable domain (other parts from reference TRBV15 and TRBJ1-5): DAMVIQNPRYQVTQFGKPVTLSCSQTLNHNVMYWYQQKSSQAPKLLFHYYDKDFNNEADTPDNFQSRRPNTSFCFLDIRSPGLGDTAMYLCATHTGGHQPQHFGDGTRLSIL.

The V call is TRBV20-1, the J call TRBJ1-1; perhaps TRBD1 as D (6 bases). Germline V gives CDR1 DFQATT, CDR2 SNEGSKA (reference sequence). The CDR3 covers 14 residues. Trimming stripped 6 bases from V and 4 bases from J, with 18 bases between. For the CDR3, the DNA is TGCAGTGCCCTACCCGGGAGGGGGGCCACTGAAGCTTTCTTT. This codes for CSALPGRGATEAFF.

J is TRBJ2-6 and V is TRBV7-3; D not certain. V lost 5 bases to trimming and J lost 0 bases, with 5 bases between them. The CDR3 loop spans 14 amino acids. The V gene's germline CDR1 is SGHTA and CDR2 FQGTGA. CDR3 residues: CASSQSSGANVLTF. The CDR3 coding sequence is TGTGCCAGCAGCCAGAGCTCTGGGGCCAACGTCCTGACTTTC.

This clonotype was counted a few times. The CDR3 coding sequence is TGTGCCACCAGCAGAGAGGACACTGAAGCTTTCTTT. Protein product: CATSREDTEAFF. V gene TRBV15 combines with J gene TRBJ1-1; D is undetermined. The CDR3 loop spans 12 amino acids. V was cut by 0 bases and J by 3 bases, with 2 bases left in between. Germline values: CDR1 LNHNV, CDR2 YYDKDF (reference sequence). The entire variable domain, with the rest obtained from reference TRBV15 and TRBJ1-1, is as follows: DAMVIQNPRYQVTQFGKPVTLSCSQTLNHNVMYWYQQKSSQAPKLLFHYYDKDFNNEADTPDNFQSRRPNTSFCFLDIRSPGLGDTAMYLCATSREDTEAFFGQGTRLTVV.

J is TRBJ1-1 and V is TRBV9; a possible D gene is TRBD1 (6 bases). Trimming removed 6 bases at V and 1 base at J, with 16 bases between. The CDR3 consists of 15 residues. The V gene's germline CDR1 is SGDLS and CDR2 YYNGEE. CDR3 sequence reads: CASTLMTGPNTEAFF. CDR3 bases: TGTGCCAGCACCCTGATGACAGGTCCGAACACTGAAGCTTTCTTT.

V usage is TRBV12-3 or TRBV12-4 and J usage is TRBJ1-6; perhaps TRBD1 as D (6 bases). CDR3 length equals 16 residues. V lost 6 bases, J lost 3 bases, and 15 bases lay in between. CDR3 nucleotides: TGTGCCAGCAGCCCACAGGGCAACCACTATAATTCACCCCTCCACTTT. This codes for CASSPQGNHYNSPLHF.

J is TRBJ1-2 and V is TRBV29-1; the match to TRBD1 covers 9 bases. This CDR3 has 12 residues. V shed 7 bases and J 10 bases; nucleotides not matched to a gene: 10. Germline V gene sequence: CDR1 SQVTM, CDR2 ANQGSEA. Written as DNA, the CDR3 is TGCAGCGCCCCCGGACAGGGGTCTGTCTACACCTTC. This sequence encodes CSAPGQGSVYTF.